Given below is one T cell receptor beta chain in context. These data originate in a study of monozygotic twins with inflammatory bowel disease. The CDR3 covers 13 residues. CDR1 and CDR2 from the germline V gene are SGHRS and YFSETQ. Reanalyzing the 5' RACE reads, TCRdb keeps one entry per CDR3 protein, without DNA. This table lists some 150,000 distinct CDR3 sequences. Sequenced material: blood. The chain couples TRBV5-1 to TRBJ2-3; no DNA is available, so the TRBD2 call from TCRdb remains unchecked. This clonotype was sampled from a human donor with ulcerative colitis or Crohn's disease, or a healthy co-twin of an affected twin (not recorded which). CDR3 sequence: CASSSGLTDTQYF.